The T cell receptor beta chain described here comes from a study of T-cell reconstitution after alpha-beta-depleted transplantation in children. Whole-study results and caveats: The origin of alpha-beta T cells about two months after transplant was reportedly several hundred expanded graft clones.

The V gene lost 2 bases and the J gene lost 3 bases, with 10 bases spanning the gap. The germline gives CDR1 LGHDT, CDR2 YNNKEL (reference sequence). CDR3 length equals 14 residues. Unique molecular identifiers tagged the TCRbeta library. One entry per CDR3 protein, called by TCRdb with MiXCR from the PCR reads. The profile shows about 27,000 distinct CDR3 sequences, roughly a sixth of them singletons. A note on this clonotype: Its specificity is unknown.

This specimen was PBMCs, mostly from graft donor cells, taken 60 days after TCRalphabeta/CD19-depleted stem cell transplant. The receptor was isolated from a male patient between 2 and 10 years old who had a stem cell transplant for acute lymphoblastic leukemia, so the T cells may come from the graft donor. The rearrangement uses TRBV3-1 and TRBJ1-2; D unresolved. The CDR3 spells CASSQNSDYYGYTF. Written as DNA, the CDR3 is TGTGCCAGCAGCCAAAACTCCGATTACTATGGCTACACCTTC.